This TCR beta chain came from a study of cytomegalovirus exposure and HLA in healthy donors. Across the whole study: There were about 85 million unique TCRs (from HLA-typed donors) in an early data release. Findings and limits, study-wide: Some V segments, including TRBV6-2 and TRBV6-3, were excluded as indistinguishable.

With regard to this clone: Its cognate antigen is unknown.

PCR was performed using 60 Vbeta and 13 Jbeta primers. TCRdb's table, derived via immunoSEQ multiplex PCR, lists solely in-frame clones and lacks some. Of more than 150,000 clones in the sample, over 80% were seen once. V lost 3 bases and J lost 2; bases outside the gene matches: 3. The CDR3 is made up of 16 amino acids. The V gene's germline CDR1 is LNHDA and CDR2 SQIVND (reference sequence). This clonotype originated in a girl between 5 and 17 years old in good health and CMV-seropositive. J is TRBJ2-3 and V is TRBV19, with 12 positions matching TRBD2. Sequenced material: PBMCs. CDR3 DNA: TGTGCCAGTAGTATTGGACTAGCGGGATCCACAGATACGCAGTATTTT. Residues: CASSIGLAGSTDTQYF. The variable domain in full, completed from reference TRBV19 and TRBJ2-3, reads DGGITQSPKYLFRKEGQNVTLSCEQNLNHDAMYWYRQDPGQGLRLIYYSQIVNDFQKGDIAEGYSVSREKKESFPLTVTSAQKNPTAFYLCASSIGLAGSTDTQYFGPGTRLTVL.